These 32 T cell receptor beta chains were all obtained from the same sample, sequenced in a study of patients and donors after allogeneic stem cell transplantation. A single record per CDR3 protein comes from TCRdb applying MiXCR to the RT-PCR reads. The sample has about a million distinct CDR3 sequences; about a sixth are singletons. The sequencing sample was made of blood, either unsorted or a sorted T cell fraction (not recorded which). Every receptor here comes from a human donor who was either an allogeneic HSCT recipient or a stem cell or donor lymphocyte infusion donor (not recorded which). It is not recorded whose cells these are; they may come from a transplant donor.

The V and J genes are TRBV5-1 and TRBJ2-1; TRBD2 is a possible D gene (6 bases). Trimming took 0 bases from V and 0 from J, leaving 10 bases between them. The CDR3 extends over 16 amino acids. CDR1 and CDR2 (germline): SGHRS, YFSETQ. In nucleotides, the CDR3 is TGCGCCAGCAGCTTGGAAGCGGGTCGCTCCTACAATGAGCAGTTCTTC. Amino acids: CASSLEAGRSYNEQFF.

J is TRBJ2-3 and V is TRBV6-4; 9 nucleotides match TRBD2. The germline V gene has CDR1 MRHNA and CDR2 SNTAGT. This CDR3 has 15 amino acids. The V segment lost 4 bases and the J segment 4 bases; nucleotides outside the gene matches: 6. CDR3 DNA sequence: TGTGCCAGCAGTGTCCGGGGACTAGCTTCAGATACGCAGTATTTT. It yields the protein CASSVRGLASDTQYF.

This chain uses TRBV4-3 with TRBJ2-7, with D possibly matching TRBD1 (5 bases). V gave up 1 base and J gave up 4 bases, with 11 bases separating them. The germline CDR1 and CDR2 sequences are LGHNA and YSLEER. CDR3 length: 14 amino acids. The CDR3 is CASSQGLQGYEQYF. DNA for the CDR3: TGCGCCAGCAGCCAAGGTCTTCAGGGTTACGAGCAGTACTTC.

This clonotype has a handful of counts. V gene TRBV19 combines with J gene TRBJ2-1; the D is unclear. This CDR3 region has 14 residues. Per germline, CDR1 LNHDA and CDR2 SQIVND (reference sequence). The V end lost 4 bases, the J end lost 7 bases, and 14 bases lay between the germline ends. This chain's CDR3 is CASSTGRNQNEQFF. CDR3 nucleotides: TGTGCCAGTAGTACGGGCCGGAATCAGAATGAGCAGTTCTTC.

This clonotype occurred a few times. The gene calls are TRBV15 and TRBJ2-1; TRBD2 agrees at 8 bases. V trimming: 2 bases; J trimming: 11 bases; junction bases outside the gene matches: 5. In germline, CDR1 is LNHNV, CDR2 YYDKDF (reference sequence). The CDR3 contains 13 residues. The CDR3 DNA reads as TGTGCCACCAGCAGATCCGGGGGGGGGAAGCAGTTCTTC. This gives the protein CATSRSGGGKQFF.

The CDR3 coding sequence is TGTGCCAGCAGCTTAGCACGGACCCAGTACTATGGCTACACCTTC. Encoded protein: CASSLARTQYYGYTF. The gene calls are TRBV7-2 and TRBJ1-2; D uncertain. The V end was cut by 0 bases, the J end by 3 bases, with 11 bases between. Germline CDR1 is SGHTA and CDR2 is FQGNSA. There are 15 residues in the CDR3.

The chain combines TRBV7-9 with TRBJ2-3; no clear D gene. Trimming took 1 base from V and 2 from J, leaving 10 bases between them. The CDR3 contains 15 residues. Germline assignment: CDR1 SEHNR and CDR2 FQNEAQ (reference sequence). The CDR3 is CASSLDAGITDTQYF. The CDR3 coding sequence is TGTGCCAGCAGCTTAGACGCTGGGATCACAGATACGCAGTATTTT.

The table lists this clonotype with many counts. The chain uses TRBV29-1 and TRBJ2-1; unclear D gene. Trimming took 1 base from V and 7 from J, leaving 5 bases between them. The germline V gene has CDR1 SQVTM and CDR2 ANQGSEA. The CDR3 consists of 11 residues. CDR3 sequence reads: CSVEGTNEQFF. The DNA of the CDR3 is TGCAGCGTTGAAGGGACGAATGAGCAGTTCTTC.

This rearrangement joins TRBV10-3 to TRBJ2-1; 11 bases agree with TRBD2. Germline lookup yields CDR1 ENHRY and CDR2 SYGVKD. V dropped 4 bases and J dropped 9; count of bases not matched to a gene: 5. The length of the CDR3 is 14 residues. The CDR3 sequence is CAISVPGLAVEQFF. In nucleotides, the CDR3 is TGTGCCATCAGTGTACCGGGACTAGCGGTTGAGCAGTTCTTC.

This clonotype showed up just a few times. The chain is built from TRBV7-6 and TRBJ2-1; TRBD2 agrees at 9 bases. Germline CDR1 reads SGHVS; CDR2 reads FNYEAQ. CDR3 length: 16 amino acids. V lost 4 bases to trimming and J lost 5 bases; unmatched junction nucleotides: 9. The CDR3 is CASSSPLAGHHNEQFF. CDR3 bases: TGTGCCAGCAGCTCCCCGCTAGCGGGGCACCACAATGAGCAGTTCTTC.

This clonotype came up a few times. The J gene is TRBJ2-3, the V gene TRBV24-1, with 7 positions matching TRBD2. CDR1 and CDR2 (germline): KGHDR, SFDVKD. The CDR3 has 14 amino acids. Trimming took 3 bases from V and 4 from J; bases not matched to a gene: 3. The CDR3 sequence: CATSDTRGADTQYF. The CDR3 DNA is TGTGCCACCAGTGATACCCGGGGGGCAGATACGCAGTATTTT.

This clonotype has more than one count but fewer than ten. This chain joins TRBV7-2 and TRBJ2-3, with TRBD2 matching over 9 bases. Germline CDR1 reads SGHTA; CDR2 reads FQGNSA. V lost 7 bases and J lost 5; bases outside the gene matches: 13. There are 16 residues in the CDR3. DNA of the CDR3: TGTGCCAGCAAACCCTTAGCGGGGGCGGGGGAAGATACGCAGTATTTT. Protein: CASKPLAGAGEDTQYF. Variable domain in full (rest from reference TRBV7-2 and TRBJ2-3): GAGVSQSPSNKVTEKGKDVELRCDPISGHTALYWYRQSLGQGLEFLIYFQGNSAPDKSGLPSDRFSAERTGGSVSTLTIQRTQQEDSAVYLCASKPLAGAGEDTQYFGPGTRLTVL.

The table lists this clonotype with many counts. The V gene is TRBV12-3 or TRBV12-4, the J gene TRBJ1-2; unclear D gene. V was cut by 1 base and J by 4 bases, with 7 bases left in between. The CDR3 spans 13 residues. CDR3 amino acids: CASSLDSVYGYTF. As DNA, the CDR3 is TGTGCCAGCAGTTTAGACAGCGTCTATGGCTACACCTTC.

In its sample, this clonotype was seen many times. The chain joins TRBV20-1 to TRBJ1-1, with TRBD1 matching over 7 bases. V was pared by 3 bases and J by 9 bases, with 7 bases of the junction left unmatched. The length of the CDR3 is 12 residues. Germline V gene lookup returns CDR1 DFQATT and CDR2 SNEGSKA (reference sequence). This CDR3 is CSASYTGAQAFF. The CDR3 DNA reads TGCAGTGCTAGTTACACAGGGGCGCAAGCTTTCTTT.

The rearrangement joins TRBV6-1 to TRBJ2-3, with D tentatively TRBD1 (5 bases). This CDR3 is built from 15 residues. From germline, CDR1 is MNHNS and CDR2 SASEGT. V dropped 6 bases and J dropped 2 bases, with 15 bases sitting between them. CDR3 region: CASSSSGHPTDTQYF. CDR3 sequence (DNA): TGTGCCAGCAGCAGTTCCGGACACCCCACAGATACGCAGTATTTT.

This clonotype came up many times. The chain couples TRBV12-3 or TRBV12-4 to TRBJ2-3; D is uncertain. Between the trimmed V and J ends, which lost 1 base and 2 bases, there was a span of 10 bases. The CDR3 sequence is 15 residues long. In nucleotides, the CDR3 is TGTGCCAGCAGTTTAGGTGCCGGGTACACAGATACGCAGTATTTT. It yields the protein CASSLGAGYTDTQYF.

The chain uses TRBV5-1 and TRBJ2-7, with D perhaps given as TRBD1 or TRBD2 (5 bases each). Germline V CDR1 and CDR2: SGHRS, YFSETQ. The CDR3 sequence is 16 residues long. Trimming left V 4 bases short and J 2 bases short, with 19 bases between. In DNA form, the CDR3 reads TGCGCCAGCAGCATAGACCGGACCCGAGGGGCCTACGAGCAGTACTTC. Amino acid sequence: CASSIDRTRGAYEQYF.

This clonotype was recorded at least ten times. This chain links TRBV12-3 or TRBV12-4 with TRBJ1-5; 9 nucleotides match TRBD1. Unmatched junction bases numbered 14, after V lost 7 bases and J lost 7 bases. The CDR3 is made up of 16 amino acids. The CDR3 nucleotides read TGTGCCAGCACCCGAGTGGACAGGGGTTTAGGACAGCCCCAGCATTTT. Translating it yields CASTRVDRGLGQPQHF.

The CDR3, as DNA: TGTGCCAGCAGCCAAGTTGGGGGAGGGGACCCGACAGATACGCAGTATTTT. This sequence encodes CASSQVGGGDPTDTQYF. The genes are TRBV4-2 and TRBJ2-3, with TRBD2 matching over 7 bases. The CDR3 is 17 amino acids. The V gene end was trimmed by 1 base and the J gene end by 3 bases; junction bases not matched to a gene: 10. Germline V gene data show CDR1 as LGHNA and CDR2 as YNFKEQ.

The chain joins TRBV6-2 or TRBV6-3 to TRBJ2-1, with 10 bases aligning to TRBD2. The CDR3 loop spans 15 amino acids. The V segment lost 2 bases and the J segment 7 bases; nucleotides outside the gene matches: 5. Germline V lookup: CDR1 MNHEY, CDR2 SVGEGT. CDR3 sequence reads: CASSYRAGGRNEQFF. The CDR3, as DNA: TGTGCCAGCAGTTACCGAGCGGGGGGGAGGAATGAGCAGTTCTTC.

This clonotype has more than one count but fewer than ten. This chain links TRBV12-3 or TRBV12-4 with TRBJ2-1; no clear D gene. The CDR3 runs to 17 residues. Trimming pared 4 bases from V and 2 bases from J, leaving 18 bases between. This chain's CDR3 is CASSSPPQSDPYNEQFF. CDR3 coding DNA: TGTGCCAGCAGTTCCCCCCCCCAGTCGGACCCCTACAATGAGCAGTTCTTC.

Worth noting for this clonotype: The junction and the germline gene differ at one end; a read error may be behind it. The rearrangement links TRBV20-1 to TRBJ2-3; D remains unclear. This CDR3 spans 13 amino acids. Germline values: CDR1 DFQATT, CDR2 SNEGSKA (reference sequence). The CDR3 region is CSSRVKGTDTQYF. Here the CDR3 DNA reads TGCAGTTCTAGAGTGAAGGGAACAGATACGCAGTATTTT.

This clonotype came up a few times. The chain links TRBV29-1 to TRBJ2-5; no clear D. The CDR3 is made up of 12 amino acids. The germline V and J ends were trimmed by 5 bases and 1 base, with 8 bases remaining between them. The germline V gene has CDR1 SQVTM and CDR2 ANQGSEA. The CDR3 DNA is TGCAGCGTTACGGGCCCCCAAGAGACCCAGTACTTC. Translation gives CSVTGPQETQYF.

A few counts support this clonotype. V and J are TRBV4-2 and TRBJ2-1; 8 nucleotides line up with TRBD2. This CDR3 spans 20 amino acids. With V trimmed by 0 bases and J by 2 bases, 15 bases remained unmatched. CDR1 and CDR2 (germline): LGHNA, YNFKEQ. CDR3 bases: TGTGCCAGCAGCCAAGATCAGAAACGCCCGGGACTAGAGGCCTACAATGAGCAGTTCTTC. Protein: CASSQDQKRPGLEAYNEQFF.

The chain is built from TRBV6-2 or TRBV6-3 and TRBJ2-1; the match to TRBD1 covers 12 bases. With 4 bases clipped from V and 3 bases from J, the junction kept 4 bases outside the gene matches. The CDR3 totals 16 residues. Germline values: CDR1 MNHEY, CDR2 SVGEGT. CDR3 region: CASSFGTGGVYNEQFF. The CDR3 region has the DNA TGTGCCAGCAGTTTCGGGACAGGGGGCGTCTACAATGAGCAGTTCTTC.

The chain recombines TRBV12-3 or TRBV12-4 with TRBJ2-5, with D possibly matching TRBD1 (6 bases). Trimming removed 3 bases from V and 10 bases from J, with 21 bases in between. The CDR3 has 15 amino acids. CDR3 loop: CASSLMGAGGEIQYF. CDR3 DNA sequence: TGTGCCAGCAGTTTGATGGGGGCCGGCGGTGAAATCCAGTACTTC.

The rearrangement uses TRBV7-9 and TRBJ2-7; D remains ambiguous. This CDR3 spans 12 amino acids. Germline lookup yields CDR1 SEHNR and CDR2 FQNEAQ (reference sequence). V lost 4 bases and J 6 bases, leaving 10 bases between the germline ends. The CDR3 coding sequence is TGTGCCAGCAGCTCCGTGTGGGGCGAGCAGTACTTC. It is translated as CASSSVWGEQYF.

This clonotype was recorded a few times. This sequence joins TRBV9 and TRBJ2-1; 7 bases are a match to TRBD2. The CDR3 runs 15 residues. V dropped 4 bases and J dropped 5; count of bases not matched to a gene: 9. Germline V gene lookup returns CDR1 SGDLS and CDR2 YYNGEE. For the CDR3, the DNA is TGTGCCAGCAGCTCCTGGGAGGGGATAAACAATGAGCAGTTCTTC. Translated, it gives CASSSWEGINNEQFF.

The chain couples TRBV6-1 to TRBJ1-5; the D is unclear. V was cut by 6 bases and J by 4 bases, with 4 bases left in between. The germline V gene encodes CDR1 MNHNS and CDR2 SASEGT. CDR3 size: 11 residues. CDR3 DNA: TGTGCCAGCAGACATAATCAGCCCCAGCATTTT. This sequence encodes CASRHNQPQHF.

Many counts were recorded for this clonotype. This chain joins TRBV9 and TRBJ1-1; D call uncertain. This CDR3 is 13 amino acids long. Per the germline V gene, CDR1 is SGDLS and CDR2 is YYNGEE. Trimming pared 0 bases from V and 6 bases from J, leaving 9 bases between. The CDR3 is CASSVAPHAEAFF. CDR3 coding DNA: TGTGCCAGCAGCGTAGCCCCCCACGCTGAAGCTTTCTTT.

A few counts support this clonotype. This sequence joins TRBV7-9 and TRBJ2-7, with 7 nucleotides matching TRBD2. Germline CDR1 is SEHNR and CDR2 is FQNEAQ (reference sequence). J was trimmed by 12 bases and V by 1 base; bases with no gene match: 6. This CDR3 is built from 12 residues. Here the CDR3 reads CASSLGGGVWYF. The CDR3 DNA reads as TGTGCCAGCAGCTTAGGGGGGGGAGTTTGGTACTTC.

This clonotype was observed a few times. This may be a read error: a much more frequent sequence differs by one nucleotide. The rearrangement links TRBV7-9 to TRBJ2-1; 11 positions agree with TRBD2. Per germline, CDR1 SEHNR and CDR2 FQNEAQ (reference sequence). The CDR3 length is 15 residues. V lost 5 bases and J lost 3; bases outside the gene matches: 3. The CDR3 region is CASSAGLAVYNEQFF. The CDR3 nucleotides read TGTGCCAGCAGCGCGGGACTAGCGGTCTACAATGAGCAGTTCTTC.